This T cell receptor beta chain was recovered during a study of cytomegalovirus exposure and HLA in healthy donors (dated by TCRdb to between 2016 and 2019). In the study overall: In an earlier analysis of some 610 of the donors, approximately 260 Gb of sequence data and 90 million to 130 million unique TCR beta sequences from about 190 million T cells were reported. In a later genetic analysis, genome-wide SNP genotypes for about 60% of the 666 donors were used, and that subset was treated as a discovery cohort. Among roughly 400 genotyped donors of the cohort, an average of approximately 240,000 unique TCR beta nucleotide sequences were sequenced per donor, around 20% of them non-productive. Of the roughly 400 genotyped donors, 65% to 90% fell in the genetic ancestry cluster associated with self-reported Caucasian donors. To decide whether each TCR beta V gene segment behaved as functional or pseudogenic, an earlier analysis of 587 of the donors relied on high-throughput TCR beta sequencing. A separate validation cohort of roughly 130 different subjects was used in addition to the roughly 700-subject first cohort. HLA typing covered class I and class II loci at four-digit resolution. Alongside the repertoire data, information on donor age, sex, ethnicity and CMV serostatus was compiled. The study profiled the T cell repertoires of hundreds of subjects by immunosequencing and related them to cytomegalovirus serostatus. Every repertoire in the discovery cohort had been generated on one and the same sequencing platform. Rather than drawing on any new phenotypic data, the later analysis identified candidate immune exposures from TCR beta sequences and the way those sequences occurred across donors. The number of typed donors differed by locus: roughly 629-640 for A, B, C, DRB1 and DQB1; 500 to 550 for DQA1; 606 for DPA1; and some 450 for DPB1. The aim of the study was to test whether cataloging public T cell receptors could identify signatures of past pathogen exposure. The study combined high-throughput TCR immunosequencing, statistical association of individual TCRs with disease status, and machine learning to predict cytomegalovirus infection status. A later analysis re-examined previously published TCR beta repertoires from just over 650 donors and added high-resolution HLA genotyping to investigate patterns of TCR occurrence. An early release covering just under 650 HLA-typed donors comprised approximately 290 gigabases of sequencing data and about 90 million unique TCR sequences. A handful of DR-DQ haplotypes were handled as single units for association and clustering because linkage in the cohort was strong.

Library preparation was by the immunoSEQ multiplex PCR assay. A mixture of 60 forward primers for TCR Vbeta segments and 13 reverse primers for TCR Jbeta segments was used in the multiplex PCR. A multiplex PCR assay on genomic DNA amplified the CDR3 region of rearranged TCR beta genes. The Illumina HiSeq System was used to sequence the amplified TCR beta libraries as 87-base-pair reads. Regarding the original processing steps: A later analysis counted tens of millions of unique TCR beta chains across the 690 or so repertoires, and some 11 million of these chains were shared by at least two donors. Raw reads were error-corrected and collapsed into unique sequences with a nearest-neighbor algorithm that merged closely related sequences to remove PCR and sequencing errors. V, D and J gene segments were assigned by aligning CDR3 sequences to IMGT reference sequences. For a sequence to be retained, a match of at least six nucleotides to both a V gene segment and a J gene segment was required. Rearrangements were called productive when the CDR3 lacked stop codons and stayed in frame with V and J; all others were non-productive. Following IMGT convention, CDR3 was defined as the stretch from the second conserved V-encoded cysteine up to the conserved J-encoded phenylalanine. The earlier analysis of fewer than 700 of the donors excluded sequences that lacked an unambiguous match to a single V gene segment. An earlier analysis of just under 600 of the donors called V segments functional above 56.7% productive rearrangements and segregating when the between-donor standard deviation exceeded 5%. A statistical classification framework was developed to diagnose cytomegalovirus status using the catalog of TCR beta chain sequences. A later analysis assigned V and J genes by comparing TCR nucleotide sequences with IMGT/GENE-DB human TR gene sequences. The TCRdist pipeline was used in a later analysis to assign CDR3 sequences and most-parsimonious VDJ recombination scenarios. In a later analysis, each TCR beta chain was defined by its CDR3 amino acid sequence together with its V-gene family, and reads without a unique V-gene family were excluded. A later analysis removed roughly 590 highly shared, low-generation-probability nucleotide sequences to deal with suspected cross-contamination and a sequencing artifact. A later analysis calculated a clonal expansion index for each public chain from normalized within-repertoire ranks of inferred template counts. In a later analysis, generation probabilities were computed with a VDJ recombination model fitted to out-of-frame rearrangements, and the resulting probabilities were checked against IGoR. In a later analysis, TCR-TCR, TCR-HLA and TCR-CMV co-occurrence was scored with hypergeometric tests, and a repertoire-size bias correction was applied to TCR pairs. False discovery rates were estimated in a later analysis by permuting HLA or CMV assignments 20 times. A later analysis grouped co-occurring TCRs with DBSCAN, adding TCRdist sequence similarity when clustering within HLA-allele-positive subsets. Repertoires with fewer than 30,000 or more than 120,000 public chains, plus five repertoires with anomalous nucleotide sharing, were excluded from co-occurrence clustering. As stored in TCRdb, this immuneACCESS dataset retains in-frame rearrangements with V and J assigned. A fraction of the clones does not appear; measured against another copy, unresolved V genes explain less than half of the discrepancy, and the remainder lacks a known reason. From that table come the V and J calls and clone size; the DNA was used to work out D and trimming. Counted in this sample were tens of thousands of clones; approximately 70% of them appeared once. The ten largest clones take up 4% to 5.5% of the sample.

Findings and caveats that apply to the study as a whole: The authors suggested that the approach could potentially be generalized to other disease states and immunological phenotypes. V-gene and J-gene trimming of TCR beta chains was associated with a missense DCLRE1C variant in a later genetic analysis, and the association was replicated in an independent cohort. In vitro tests confirmed that three of the cytomegalovirus-associated TCR beta chains recognize cytomegalovirus antigens. In a later analysis, about 16,000 TCR beta sequences were associated with specific HLA alleles at a false discovery rate of 0.05. The study gave a list of about 170 TCR beta chains associated with cytomegalovirus. Roughly uniform sequencing depth across donors was assumed in presence/absence analyses, although this assumption may not hold. Correlated functional status among segregating V segments might be attributable to linkage disequilibrium, but an unknown experimental factor could not be ruled out. Because HLA typing was unavailable for some donors at each locus, only the typed subset was used in association tests. In an earlier analysis of about 540 of the donors, most TCR beta V segments were observed in productive rearrangements about 87% or about 30% of the time, broadly matching IMGT annotations. Because the 87-base-pair reads could not distinguish some IMGT-functional V segments, including TRBV6-2 and TRBV6-3, those segments were excluded. The classifier was reported to diagnose cytomegalovirus status with high specificity and sensitivity in both the original cohort and the validation cohort. Around 16 rarely observed V segments, including chromosome 9 orphons, were excluded from the earlier analysis of almost 600 of the donors because counts were too low. In a later analysis, TCR association rates were found to vary across HLA loci, with the most associated TCRs seen for DRB1 alleles and the fewest for HLA-C alleles. The sequencing pipeline was judged likely to have produced a cluster of highly shared sequence variants as a technical artifact. A further reported finding was that TCR beta sequences accurately predicted the HLA-A and HLA-B alleles for most subjects in the first cohort. Most TCR sequences were observed very rarely across donors, whereas some public TCRs were present in many individuals. A later genetic analysis reported fewer N-insertions in productive TCRs among donors in an Asian-associated ancestry cluster than the roughly 700-donor mean. In this cohort, only TCR beta chains were sequenced, and detectable features were limited by the absence of alpha or paired-chain data. Assigning TCR associations to individual alleles was difficult when HLA alleles, especially DR and DQ, strongly co-occurred. A later analysis found that most CMV-associated TCR beta chains appeared HLA-restricted, with HLA associations seemingly driven largely by CMV exposure. A later analysis found that HLA-associated TCR beta chains were more clonally expanded and had lower generation probabilities than equally common non-associated chains. Immune exposure information for the cohort was limited to CMV serostatus. Several of the top co-occurrence clusters appeared to be linked to parvovirus B19, influenza, CMV and Epstein-Barr virus, according to a later analysis.

In total, around 600 healthy bone marrow donors made up the cohort. Cohort members were all nominally healthy when sampled, although unrecorded immune exposures were likely present. The donor was CMV seronegative and was included in the group of 352 seronegative cohort members. A peripheral blood sample was collected from each donor, and TCR beta sequencing was performed on peripheral blood mononuclear cells. The Qiagen DNeasy Blood Extraction Kit was used to extract genomic DNA from the blood cell samples. Including cysteine and phenylalanine, the CDR3 has 15 amino acids. Of all the DNA, just the CDR3 is kept, 45 bases in frame from base 1. CDR1 and CDR2 were assigned from the germline V gene as SQVTM and ANQGSEA. Ends trimmed: V by 4 bases, J by 10 bases; bases unmatched to a gene: 15. There are a few counts of this clone. The antigen this receptor binds is unknown. One base away there is no much larger clone; base qualities are not given.

Specimen: PBMCs. The source is a woman in her fifties or sixties in good health and CMV-seronegative. The receptor chain draws on TRBV29-1 and TRBJ1-1, with 10 central nucleotides matching TRBD1. CDR3 reads: CSVGVPRTGGIIAFF. Read as DNA, the sequence is TGCAGCGTTGGGGTACCTCGGACAGGGGGGATTATAGCTTTCTTT. Supplemented by the reference TRBV29-1 and TRBJ1-1 proteins around the CDR3, the complete variable domain is SAVISQKPSRDICQRGTSLTIQCQVDSQVTMMFWYRQQPGQSLTLIATANQGSEATYESGFVIDKFPISRPNLTFSTLTVSNMSPEDSSIYLCSVGVPRTGGIIAFFGQGTRLTVV.